The TCR beta chain under discussion was sequenced for a study of shared clonotypes between healthy human individuals. Background on the study: Each donor contributed plates that comprised three CD4 naive, three CD4 memory, two CD8 naive and one CD8 memory. General study results and limits: Memory subsets had estimated richness that was generally smaller than that of naive subsets.

Each replicate PCR on the sorted subsets used approximately 180 ng DNA (around 30,000 T cell genomes). The repertoire was sequenced with immunoSEQ multiplex PCR; TCRdb's copy has only in-frame clones and lacks some. The data show over a million clones, around 95% seen once. As to this clone: Its specificity is not known.

The CDR3 extends over 12 amino acids. In germline, CDR1 is SGHDN, CDR2 FVKESK. V lost 4 bases to trimming and J lost 7 bases, with 7 bases between them. The receptor was isolated from a man aged 30-40 years in good health. V usage is TRBV14 and J usage is TRBJ2-2, with D unclear. Material for sequencing was naive CD4+ T cells sorted from blood. Subset specified: CD45RA+ positively selected. This chain's CDR3 is CASSPLNGELFF. In nucleotides, the CDR3 is TGTGCCAGCAGCCCCCTTAACGGGGAGCTGTTTTTT.